The next 29 T cell receptor beta chains were all read from a single sample in a study of T cells after yellow fever vaccination. TCRdb called the 5' RACE reads again in MiXCR, with one record for every CDR3 protein. The sample lists approximately 510,000 distinct CDR3 sequences; 20% to 25% were seen once. The sample here was PBMCs, taken approximately 22 days after the first yellow fever vaccination. All receptors derive from a man aged 18 to 30 who received the YFV17D yellow fever vaccine.

This clonotype was counted between two and nine times. The chain combines TRBV28 with TRBJ2-7; the match to TRBD1 covers 7 bases. This CDR3 has 13 amino acids. J was trimmed by 4 bases and V by 8 bases; bases with no gene match: 8. CDR1 and CDR2 (germline): MDHEN, SYDVKM. The CDR3 DNA reads TGTGCCAGCGAGGGGGCGAACAGTTACGAGCAGTACGTC. Translation gives CASEGANSYEQYV.

V is TRBV9 and J is TRBJ2-3; weak D call: TRBD1 (5 bases). CDR1 and CDR2 from the germline V gene are SGDLS and YYNGEE. The germline V and J ends were trimmed by 4 bases and 2 bases, with 14 bases remaining between them. This CDR3 is 15 amino acids long. CDR3 region: CASSPFARDTDTQYF. As DNA, the CDR3 is TGTGCCAGCAGCCCCTTCGCCAGGGACACAGATACGCAGTATTTT.

The chain is built from TRBV12-3 or TRBV12-4 and TRBJ2-5; D could derive from TRBD1 or TRBD2 (5 bases each). The CDR3 totals 16 residues. Trimming cost V 5 bases and J 4 bases, with 20 bases left between them. The CDR3 bases are TGTGCCAGCAGTCTACGGGCCGGGGACCCTGGAGAGACCCAGTACTTC. This sequence encodes CASSLRAGDPGETQYF.

The sample holds many counts of this clonotype. The J gene is TRBJ2-1, the V gene TRBV9; TRBD2 is a possible D gene (7 bases). The germline CDR1 and CDR2 sequences are SGDLS and YYNGEE. The CDR3 loop spans 15 amino acids. V was shortened by 4 bases and J by 3 bases, with 14 bases between the two germline ends. CDR3 residues: CASSPGGPLYNEQFF. In DNA, the CDR3 is TGTGCCAGCAGCCCGGGGGGCCCTCTCTACAATGAGCAGTTCTTC.

V usage is TRBV20-1 and J usage is TRBJ2-7, with D unclear. The CDR3 runs to 13 residues. Germline loops: CDR1 DFQATT, CDR2 SNEGSKA (reference sequence). Trimming took 0 bases from V and 3 from J, leaving 9 bases between them. The CDR3 protein is CSARDTRFYEQYF. For the CDR3, the DNA is TGCAGTGCTAGAGATACACGGTTCTACGAGCAGTACTTC.

The chain links TRBV6-5 to TRBJ2-3; D gene unclear. The CDR3 spans 14 residues. Trimming cost V 7 bases and J 5 bases, with 16 bases left between them. In germline, CDR1 is MNHEY, CDR2 SVGAGI. The CDR3 sequence is CASTLDPRGDTQYF. The CDR3, as DNA: TGTGCCAGCACTTTAGACCCCCGCGGAGATACGCAGTATTTT.

This clonotype was recorded at least ten times. The chain employs TRBV20-1 and TRBJ2-3; D gene uncertain. Germline V gene lookup returns CDR1 DFQATT and CDR2 SNEGSKA (reference sequence). The CDR3 consists of 14 residues. Trimming cost V 6 bases and J 2 bases, with 15 bases left between them. The chain's CDR3 is CSAARAVITDTQYF. Here the CDR3 DNA reads TGCAGTGCCGCTAGGGCGGTAATCACAGATACGCAGTATTTT.

In this sample, this clonotype turned up a few times. This chain connects TRBV20-1 to TRBJ2-3, with 10 bases identical to TRBD1. Germline V CDR1 and CDR2: DFQATT, SNEGSKA (reference sequence). The CDR3 runs to 15 residues. With V trimmed by 5 bases and J by 5 bases, 10 bases remained unmatched. The CDR3 loop reads CSAANRDRGIDTQYF. The DNA of the CDR3 is TGCAGTGCTGCTAACCGGGACAGGGGTATAGATACGCAGTATTTT.

The V call is TRBV30, the J call TRBJ2-4, with TRBD1 identical over 10 bases. Looked up from germline, CDR1 is GTSNPN and CDR2 is SVGIG (reference sequence). V lost 5 bases and J lost 8; bases outside the gene matches: 0. The CDR3 extends over 11 amino acids. CDR3 protein: CAWGTGDIQYF. The CDR3 nucleotides are TGTGCCTGGGGGACAGGGGACATTCAGTACTTC.

The V and J genes are TRBV7-9 and TRBJ1-1; perhaps TRBD1 as D (6 bases). Germline lookup yields CDR1 SEHNR and CDR2 FQNEAQ (reference sequence). This CDR3 spans 14 amino acids. The V end was cut by 1 base, the J end by 7 bases, with 13 bases between. CDR3 in DNA: TGTGCCAGCAGCTTAGGGGGGGGCGCGGGTGAAGCTTTCTTT. This sequence encodes CASSLGGGAGEAFF. The full variable domain, completed using reference TRBV7-9 and TRBJ1-1, is DTGVSQNPRHKITKRGQNVTFRCDPISEHNRLYWYRQTLGQGPEFLTYFQNEAQLEKSRLLSDRFSAERPKGSFSTLEIQRTEQGDSAMYLCASSLGGGAGEAFFGQGTRLTVV.

This clonotype was picked up a small number of times. The V and J genes are TRBV5-1 and TRBJ2-3; 10 nucleotides line up with TRBD2. The V segment lost 4 bases and the J segment 1 base; nucleotides outside the gene matches: 0. The CDR3 length is 14 residues. Germline assignment: CDR1 SGHRS and CDR2 YFSETQ. CDR3 protein: CASSGTSGTDTQYF. DNA for the CDR3: TGCGCCAGCAGCGGGACTAGCGGCACAGATACGCAGTATTTT.

CDR3 coding DNA: TGTGCCAGCAGTTTAGAACAGCGCACAGATACGCAGTATTTT. It translates to CASSLEQRTDTQYF. V gene TRBV28 combines with J gene TRBJ2-3; no reliable D call. The CDR3 contains 14 residues. Germline CDR1 and CDR2: MDHEN and SYDVKM. Trimming left V 2 bases short and J 1 base short, with 7 bases between.

J is TRBJ2-7 and V is TRBV9; D gene ambiguous. V lost 0 bases and J lost 2, with 9 bases in between. The germline gives CDR1 SGDLS, CDR2 YYNGEE. The CDR3 extends over 14 amino acids. CDR3 nucleotide sequence: TGTGCCAGCAGCGTAGCTCTCCAGGCCTACGAGCAGTACGTC. Amino acid sequence: CASSVALQAYEQYV.

This clonotype occurred a few times. The rearrangement links TRBV18 to TRBJ2-5, with D perhaps matching TRBD1 or TRBD2 (6 bases each). The CDR3 extends over 15 amino acids. CDR1 and CDR2 from the germline V gene are KGHSH and LQKENI. Trimming left V 2 bases short and J 5 bases short, with 15 bases between. This CDR3 is CASSPRGARAETQYF. The CDR3 nucleotides are TGTGCCAGCTCACCAAGGGGGGCCAGGGCCGAGACCCAGTACTTC.

The chain combines TRBV7-3 with TRBJ2-1, with D tentatively TRBD1 or TRBD2 (6 bases each). This CDR3 has 12 residues. V was clipped by 10 bases and J by 9 bases, with 16 bases between them. Germline V gene sequence: CDR1 SGHTA, CDR2 FQGTGA. This CDR3 reads CATSRGQGEQFF. The CDR3 DNA is TGTGCCACCTCACGGGGGCAGGGTGAGCAGTTCTTC.

This clonotype has just a few counts. Written as DNA, the CDR3 is TGCAGTGCTGGAGGGACGTCTTATCAGCCCCAGCATTTT. This codes for CSAGGTSYQPQHF. The rearrangement links TRBV20-1 to TRBJ1-5; D perhaps matches TRBD1 (5 bases). The V end lost 5 bases, the J end lost 5 bases, and 13 bases lay between the germline ends. Germline lookup yields CDR1 DFQATT and CDR2 SNEGSKA (reference sequence). This CDR3 has 13 amino acids.

V and J are TRBV11-2 and TRBJ1-5, with TRBD1 identical over 9 bases. Germline values: CDR1 SGHAT, CDR2 FQNNGV. The CDR3 is 15 residues long. J gave up 5 bases and V 6 bases, and 8 bases lay outside the gene matches. The CDR3 bases are TGTGCCAGCAGTCCGAGTACAGGGGGCGATCAGCCCCAGCATTTT. Translated, it gives CASSPSTGGDQPQHF.

Here the CDR3 reads CASSYSWSGELFF. For the CDR3, the DNA is TGTGCCAGCAGTTACTCTTGGTCCGGGGAGCTGTTTTTT. This chain links TRBV6-5 with TRBJ2-2; D gene ambiguous. The CDR3 covers 13 residues. Germline V CDR1 and CDR2: MNHEY, SVGAGI. V dropped 0 bases and J dropped 6 bases, with 5 bases sitting between them.

The chain is built from TRBV6-1 and TRBJ2-3; D is undetermined. Germline CDR1 MNHNS, CDR2 SASEGT. Deletions cut 7 bases from V and 0 bases from J, with 5 bases between. This CDR3 comprises 12 residues. The CDR3 DNA follows: TGTGCCAGCACAGTTAGCACAGATACGCAGTATTTT. Amino acid sequence: CASTVSTDTQYF.

This clonotype appeared a few times. The V and J genes are TRBV6-5 and TRBJ2-7; D is unclear. Between the trimmed V and J ends, which lost 8 bases and 3 bases, there was a span of 14 bases. Germline V gene data show CDR1 as MNHEY and CDR2 as SVGAGI. CDR3 length: 13 amino acids. The CDR3 loop is CASGKAAGYEQYV. CDR3 bases: TGTGCCAGCGGAAAGGCGGCCGGCTACGAGCAGTACGTC.

This clonotype was picked up a small number of times. V usage is TRBV5-1 and J usage is TRBJ2-4; no reliable D call. Trimming removed 1 base from V and 5 bases from J, with 10 bases in between. Looked up from germline, CDR1 is SGHRS and CDR2 is YFSETQ. This CDR3 is 14 amino acids long. The CDR3 region is CASSLTINQNIQYF. The CDR3 coding sequence is TGCGCCAGCAGCTTGACTATAAATCAAAACATTCAGTACTTC. Using reference TRBV5-1 and TRBJ2-4 for the parts outside the CDR3, the full variable domain is KAGVTQTPRYLIKTRGQQVTLSCSPISGHRSVSWYQQTPGQGLQFLFEYFSETQRNKGNFPGRFSGRQFSNSRSEMNVSTLELGDSALYLCASSLTINQNIQYFGAGTRLSVL.

The DNA of the CDR3 is TGCAGTGCTGAGAACCAGACCGGGCTTAGTACGCCCCAGCATTTT. This gives the protein CSAENQTGLSTPQHF. J is TRBJ1-5 and V is TRBV20-1; D is uncertain. Germline V gene lookup returns CDR1 DFQATT and CDR2 SNEGSKA (reference sequence). The CDR3 is 15 residues long. Trimming took 5 bases from V and 9 from J, leaving 23 bases between them.

This clonotype was recorded a few times. The chain carries TRBV6-1 and TRBJ1-2; TRBD1 aligns across 7 bases. The junction had 5 bases not matched to a gene; V was cut back by 8 bases and J by 2 bases. CDR3 size: 13 residues. Germline V gene data show CDR1 as MNHNS and CDR2 as SASEGT. This CDR3 reads CASRSRGNYGYTF. The CDR3 coding sequence is TGTGCCAGCCGCAGCAGGGGGAACTATGGCTACACCTTC.

This chain links TRBV4-3 with TRBJ2-7; D uncertain. The CDR3 runs to 13 residues. Germline-derived CDR1 and CDR2 are LGHNA and YSLEER. V lost 1 base and J lost 2, with 6 bases in between. The CDR3 region is CASSQAETYEQYF. The CDR3 DNA reads TGCGCCAGCAGCCAAGCTGAAACCTACGAGCAGTACTTC.

This clonotype was recorded a few times. V gene TRBV5-5 combines with J gene TRBJ1-1; D call uncertain. The CDR3 is 13 residues long. Per germline, CDR1 SGHKS and CDR2 YYEKEE (reference sequence). Trimming pared 4 bases from V and 8 bases from J, leaving 15 bases between. The CDR3 DNA sequence: TGTGCCAGCAGCACACGAGGAGGCAGGGAAGCTTTCTTT. Encoded protein: CASSTRGGREAFF.

This clonotype was seen a single time. The chain has TRBV19 and TRBJ1-4; no definite D call. Germline assignment: CDR1 LNHDA and CDR2 SQIVND (reference sequence). There are 13 residues in the CDR3. Trimming took 3 bases from V and 5 from J, leaving 7 bases between them. In DNA form, the CDR3 reads TGTGCCAGTAGTATCCGCTACAATGAAAAACTGTTTTTT. Translated: CASSIRYNEKLFF.

The chain joins TRBV9 to TRBJ1-2; D remains ambiguous. The CDR3 has 14 residues. Trimming took 0 bases from V and 7 from J, leaving 13 bases between them. Germline CDR1 is SGDLS and CDR2 is YYNGEE. The CDR3 is CASSVALDGVGYTF. In nucleotides, the CDR3 is TGTGCCAGCAGCGTAGCTCTCGACGGGGTTGGCTACACCTTC.

The chain carries TRBV5-1 and TRBJ1-3; the D gene is possibly TRBD1 (6 bases). This CDR3 comprises 15 residues. Per the germline V gene, CDR1 is SGHRS and CDR2 is YFSETQ. Trimming stripped 5 bases from V and 4 bases from J, with 16 bases between. DNA for the CDR3: TGCGCCAGCAGTTCGAACAGGGACGGGGGAAACACCATATATTTT. Translating gives CASSSNRDGGNTIYF.

This clonotype was seen once. CDR3 in amino acids: CAISESMGLAGYNEQFF. CDR3 bases: TGTGCCATCAGTGAGTCGATGGGACTAGCGGGGTACAATGAGCAGTTCTTC. The chain links TRBV10-3 to TRBJ2-1; 13 bases agree with TRBD2. The CDR3 consists of 17 residues. V shed 0 bases and J 4 bases; nucleotides not matched to a gene: 3. Looked up from germline, CDR1 is ENHRY and CDR2 is SYGVKD.